This is a list of T cell receptor beta chains from one sample in a study of regulatory T cells in long-lasting Graves disease. One entry per CDR3 protein results from TCRdb running MiXCR on the multiplex PCR reads. The profile shows about 240,000 distinct CDR3 sequences, 20% of them singletons. Sequences were derived from peripheral blood mononuclear cells (PBMCs), sampled at new diagnosis, from a patient treated with antithyroid drugs. The receptors stem from a female donor with Graves disease. CDR3s include the opening cysteine and the closing phenylalanine or tryptophan. D genes are given only for firm matches. Clone size is not always given. Where it is, it says once, few, many or a class for expanded clones.

>TRBV28|TRBJ1-6|many|-
TGTGCCAGCGGCATGACAGAGGTCTATAATTCACCCCTCCACTTT
CASGMTEVYNSPLHF
>TRBV20-1|TRBJ2-1|few|-
TGCAGTGCTAGAGTCCCCGGTTCCCCGGCTGAGCAGTTCTTC
CSARVPGSPAEQFF
>TRBV20-1|TRBJ2-1|many|TRBD1
TGCAGTGCTAGAGACCTAATAGGGACAGGGGGATCATGGGAGCAGTTCTTC
CSARDLIGTGGSWEQFF
>TRBV29-1|TRBJ1-1|-|-
TGCAGCGTTCTAGGCAGGGAGAACACTGAAGCTTTCTTT
CSVLGRENTEAFF
>TRBV9|TRBJ2-2|-|-
TGTGCCAGCAGCTTAACTGGTAGTCGCAACACCGGGGAGCTGTTTTTT
CASSLTGSRNTGELFF
>TRBV5-1|TRBJ2-4|many|-
TGCGCCAGCAGCCCGGGAGCTGCCGAAGTCATTCAGTACTTC
CASSPGAAEVIQYF
>TRBV6-2/TRBV6-3|TRBJ2-1|-|-
TGTGCCAGCAGTTACTCGATAGGAGGGGGCGCCTCCTACAATGAGCAGTTCTTC
CASSYSIGGGASYNEQFF
>TRBV6-1|TRBJ1-1|few|-
TGTGCCAGCTTGTCCCGGACGGGGAACACTGAAGCTTTCTTT
CASLSRTGNTEAFF
>TRBV2|TRBJ1-2|many|-
TGTGCCAGCAGTTTAGCTAACTATGGCTACACCTTC
CASSLANYGYTF
>TRBV6-1|TRBJ1-4|few|TRBD1
TGTGCCAGCAGCACGTGGGGGACAGGTTTAATGGAACTGTTTTTT
CASSTWGTGLMELFF
>TRBV10-3|TRBJ2-1|-|TRBD2
TGTGCCATCAGTGAGTGGGCTAGCGGGAGGGGCAATGAGCGGTTCTTC
CAISEWASGRGNERFF
>TRBV20-1|TRBJ2-1|-|-
TGCAGTGCTAGAGGCCTACTAGTGGTGGATGAGCAGTTCTTC
CSARGLLVVDEQFF
>TRBV5-4|TRBJ2-3|-|TRBD2
TGTGCCAGCAGACAGGGAGCGGGAGGGAGAGGAGATACGCAGTATTTT
CASRQGAGGRGDTQYF
>TRBV12-3/TRBV12-4|TRBJ2-1|few|-
TGTGCCAGCAGTACGCCGGGACACCAGGGCAATGAGCAGTTCTTC
CASSTPGHQGNEQFF
>TRBV11-1|TRBJ1-1|many|TRBD1
TGTGCCAGCAGCACCCGGACAGGGCGAAGGGAAGCTTTCTTT
CASSTRTGRREAFF
>TRBV27|TRBJ1-1|many|-
TGTGCCAGCAGTTCCTCCTCGGCGGGGTGGAACACTGAAGCTTTCTTT
CASSSSSAGWNTEAFF
>TRBV20-1|TRBJ2-7|many|TRBD2
TGCAGTGCTAGACCGCGGACTAGCGCTACCTACGAGCAGTACTTC
CSARPRTSATYEQYF
>TRBV27|TRBJ1-5|many|-
TGTGCCAGCAGTTTATGGGGAGGGGATCAGCCCCAGCATTTT
CASSLWGGDQPQHF
>TRBV12-3/TRBV12-4|TRBJ1-5|few|TRBD1
TGTGCCAGCAGCCTTGACAGGGGCGGACAGCCCCAGCATTTT
CASSLDRGGQPQHF
>TRBV6-1|TRBJ1-4|-|-
TGTGCCAGCAGCCCCTCGGGGGGGGGACATGAAAAACTGTTTTTT
CASSPSGGGHEKLFF
>TRBV5-1|TRBJ2-3|many|-
TGCGCCAGCAGCTTGGATACTTTTCGGGATACGCAGTATTTT
CASSLDTFRDTQYF
>TRBV9|TRBJ2-3|many|-
TGTGCCAGCAGCTCAGAATTCCCGGGGTGGACAGATACGCAGTATTTT
CASSSEFPGWTDTQYF
>TRBV7-9|TRBJ1-3|-|-
TGTGCCAGCGCCCCCGCGAGGGACCACACCATATATTTT
CASAPARDHTIYF
>TRBV7-9|TRBJ2-5|many|TRBD1
TGTGCCAGCAGCTTCCTCCGGGACAGGCCCTTCTTC
CASSFLRDRPFF
>TRBV6-2/TRBV6-3|TRBJ2-1|few|TRBD2
TGTGCCAGCAGTCCCGTGGGGGGGAGGGCCGGGGTTGAGCAGTTCTTC
CASSPVGGRAGVEQFF
>TRBV7-3|TRBJ1-2|-|-
TGTGCCAGCAGCCCCGACGGGATCTATGGCTACACCTTC
CASSPDGIYGYTF
>TRBV7-2|TRBJ1-1|many|-
TGTGCCAGCAAGATCCAAATGAACACTGAAGCTTTCTTT
CASKIQMNTEAFF
>TRBV3-1|TRBJ2-6|few|TRBD1
TGTGCCAGCAGCCATAGGGGCAGGGGGCTTGGGGCCAACGTCCTGACTTTC
CASSHRGRGLGANVLTF
>TRBV20-1|TRBJ2-1|many|TRBD2
TGCAGTGCTAAAACCGGGACTAGCCTCAATGAGCAGTTCTTC
CSAKTGTSLNEQFF
>TRBV7-2|TRBJ2-4|many|-
TGTGCCAGCAGCTTAGCCTTTGGCATTCAGTACTTC
CASSLAFGIQYF
>TRBV5-1|TRBJ1-6|many|TRBD1
TGCGCCAGCAGCTTTGGGACAGGACAGGGAAACACCTCACCCCTCCACTTT
CASSFGTGQGNTSPLHF
>TRBV3-1|TRBJ1-4|many|TRBD1
TGTGCCAGCAGCCCAGGGGGCGATGAAAAACTGTTTTTT
CASSPGGDEKLFF